In its sample, the clone carrying this T cell receptor (beta chain) was seen a few times. This sample is part of a study of T-cell memory formation after mild COVID-19. Germline CDR1 LGHDT, CDR2 YNNKEL (reference sequence). The CDR3 totals 13 residues. Trimming pared 0 bases from V and 3 bases from J, leaving 3 bases between. TCRdb itself ran the 5' RACE reads through MiXCR, one entry per CDR3 protein. The sample holds hundreds of thousands of distinct CDR3 sequences; approximately 23% are singletons and the top ten take roughly an eighth. J is TRBJ1-5 and V is TRBV3-1; D is ambiguous. This receptor was identified in an adult woman who had mild COVID-19 (a few samples of this study predate the infection). Cell type and time point are not known. What was sequenced was PBMCs or a T cell subset sorted from them (not recorded which). The CDR3 loop is CASSQEYNQPQHF. The CDR3 coding sequence is TGTGCCAGCAGCCAAGAATACAATCAGCCCCAGCATTTT.